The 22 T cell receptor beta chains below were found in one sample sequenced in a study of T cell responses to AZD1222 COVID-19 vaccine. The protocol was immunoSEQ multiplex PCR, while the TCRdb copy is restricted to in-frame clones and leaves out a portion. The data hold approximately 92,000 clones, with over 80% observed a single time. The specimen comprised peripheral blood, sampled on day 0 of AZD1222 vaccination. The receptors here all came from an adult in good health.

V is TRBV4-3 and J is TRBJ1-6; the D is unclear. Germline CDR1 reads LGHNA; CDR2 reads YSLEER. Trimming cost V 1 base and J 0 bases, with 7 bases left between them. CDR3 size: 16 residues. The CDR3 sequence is CASSQAHSSYNSPLHF. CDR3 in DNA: TGCGCCAGCAGCCAAGCACATAGCTCCTATAATTCACCCCTCCACTTT.

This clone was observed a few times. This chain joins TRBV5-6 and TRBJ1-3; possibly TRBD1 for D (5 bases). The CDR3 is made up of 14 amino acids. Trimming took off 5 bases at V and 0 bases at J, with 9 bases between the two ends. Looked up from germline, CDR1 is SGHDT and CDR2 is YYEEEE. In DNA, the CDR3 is TGTGCCAGCAGGAGACAGACCTCTGGAAACACCATATATTTT. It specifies CASRRQTSGNTIYF.

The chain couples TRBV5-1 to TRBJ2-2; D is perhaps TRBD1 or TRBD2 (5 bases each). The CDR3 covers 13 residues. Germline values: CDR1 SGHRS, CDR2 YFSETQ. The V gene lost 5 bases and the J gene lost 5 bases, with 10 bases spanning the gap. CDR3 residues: CASSRDGTGELFF. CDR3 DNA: TGCGCCAGCAGTCGGGACGGAACCGGGGAGCTGTTTTTT.

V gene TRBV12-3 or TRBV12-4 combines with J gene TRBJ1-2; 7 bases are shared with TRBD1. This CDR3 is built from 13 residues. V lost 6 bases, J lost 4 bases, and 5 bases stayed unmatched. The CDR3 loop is CASSPGQFYGYTF. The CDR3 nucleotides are TGTGCCAGCAGCCCGGGACAGTTCTATGGCTACACCTTC.

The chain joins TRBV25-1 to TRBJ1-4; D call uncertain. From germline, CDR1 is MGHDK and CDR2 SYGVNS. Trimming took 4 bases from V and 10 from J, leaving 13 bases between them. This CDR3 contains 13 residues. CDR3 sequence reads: CASSGPTQGKLFF. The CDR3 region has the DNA TGTGCCAGCAGTGGACCCACGCAAGGAAAACTGTTTTTT.

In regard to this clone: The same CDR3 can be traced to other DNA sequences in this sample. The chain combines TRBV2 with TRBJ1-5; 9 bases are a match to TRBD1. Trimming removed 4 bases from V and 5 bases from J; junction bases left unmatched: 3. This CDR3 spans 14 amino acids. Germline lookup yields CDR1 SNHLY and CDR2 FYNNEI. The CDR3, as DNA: TGTGCCAGCAGTGGGACAGGGGAGCATCAGCCCCAGCATTTT. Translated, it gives CASSGTGEHQPQHF.

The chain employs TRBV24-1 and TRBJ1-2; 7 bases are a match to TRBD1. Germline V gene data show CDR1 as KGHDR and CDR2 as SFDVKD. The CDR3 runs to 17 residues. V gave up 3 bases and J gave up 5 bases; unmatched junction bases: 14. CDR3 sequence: CATSDDDDRDLPYGYTF. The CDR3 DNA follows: TGTGCCACCAGTGATGATGACGACAGGGACCTACCTTATGGCTACACCTTC.

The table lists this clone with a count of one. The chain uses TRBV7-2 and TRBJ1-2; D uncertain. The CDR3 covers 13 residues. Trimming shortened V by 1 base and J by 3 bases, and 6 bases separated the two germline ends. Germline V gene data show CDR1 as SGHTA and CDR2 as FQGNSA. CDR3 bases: TGTGCCAGCAGCTTAGGGCGTGACTATGGCTACACCTTC. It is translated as CASSLGRDYGYTF.

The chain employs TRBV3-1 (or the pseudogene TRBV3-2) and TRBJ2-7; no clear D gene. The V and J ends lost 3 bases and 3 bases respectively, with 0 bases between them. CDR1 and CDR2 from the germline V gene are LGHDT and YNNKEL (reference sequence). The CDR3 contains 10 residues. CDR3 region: CASSHYEQYF. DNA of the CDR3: TGTGCCAGCAGCCACTACGAGCAGTACTTC.

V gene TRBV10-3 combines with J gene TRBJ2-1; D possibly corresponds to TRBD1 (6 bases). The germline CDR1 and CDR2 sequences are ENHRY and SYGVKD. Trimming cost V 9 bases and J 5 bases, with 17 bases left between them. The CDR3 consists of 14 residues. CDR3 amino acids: CAIIRDIHHNEQFF. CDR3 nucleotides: TGTGCCATTATCAGGGACATCCACCACAATGAGCAGTTCTTC.

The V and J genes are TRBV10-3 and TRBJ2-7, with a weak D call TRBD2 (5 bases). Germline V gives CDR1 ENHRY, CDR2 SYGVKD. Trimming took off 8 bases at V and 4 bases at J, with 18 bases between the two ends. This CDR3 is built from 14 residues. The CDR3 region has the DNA TGTGCCATCCGCCCTGGACCCCCGGGGTACGAGCAGTACTTC. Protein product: CAIRPGPPGYEQYF.

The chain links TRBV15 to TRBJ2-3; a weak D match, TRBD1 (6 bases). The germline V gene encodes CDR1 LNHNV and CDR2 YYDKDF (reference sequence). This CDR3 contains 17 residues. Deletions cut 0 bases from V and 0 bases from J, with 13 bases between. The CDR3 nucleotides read TGTGCCACCAGCAGAGATCATGGGGGCCTAAGCACAGATACGCAGTATTTT. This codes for CATSRDHGGLSTDTQYF.

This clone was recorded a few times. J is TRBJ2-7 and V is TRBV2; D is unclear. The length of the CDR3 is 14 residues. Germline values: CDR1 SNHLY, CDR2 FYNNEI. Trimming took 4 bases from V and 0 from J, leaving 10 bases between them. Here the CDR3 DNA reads TGTGCCAGCAGTGTTATCCTGAGCTCCTACGAGCAGTACTTC. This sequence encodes CASSVILSSYEQYF. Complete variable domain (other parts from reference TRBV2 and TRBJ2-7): EPEVTQTPSHQVTQMGQEVILRCVPISNHLYFYWYRQILGQKVEFLVSFYNNEISEKSEIFDDQFSVERPDGSNFTLKIRSTKLEDSAMYFCASSVILSSYEQYFGPGTRLTVT.

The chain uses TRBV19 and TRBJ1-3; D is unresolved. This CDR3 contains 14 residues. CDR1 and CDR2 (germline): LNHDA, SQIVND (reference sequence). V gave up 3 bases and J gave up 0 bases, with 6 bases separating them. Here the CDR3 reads CASSISPSGNTIYF. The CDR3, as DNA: TGTGCCAGTAGTATCTCTCCCTCTGGAAACACCATATATTTT. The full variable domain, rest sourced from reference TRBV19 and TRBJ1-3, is DGGITQSPKYLFRKEGQNVTLSCEQNLNHDAMYWYRQDPGQGLRLIYYSQIVNDFQKGDIAEGYSVSREKKESFPLTVTSAQKNPTAFYLCASSISPSGNTIYFGEGSWLTVV.

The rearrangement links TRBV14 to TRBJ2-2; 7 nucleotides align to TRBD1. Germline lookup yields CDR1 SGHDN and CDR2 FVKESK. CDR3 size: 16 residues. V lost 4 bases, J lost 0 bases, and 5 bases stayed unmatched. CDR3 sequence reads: CASSREQGTNTGELFF. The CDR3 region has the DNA TGTGCCAGCAGCCGCGAACAGGGGACGAACACCGGGGAGCTGTTTTTT.

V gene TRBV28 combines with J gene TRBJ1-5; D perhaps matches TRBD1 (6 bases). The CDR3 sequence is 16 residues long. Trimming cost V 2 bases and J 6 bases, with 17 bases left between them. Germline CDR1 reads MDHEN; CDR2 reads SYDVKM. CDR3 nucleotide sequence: TGTGCCAGCAGTTTACAAGGCAGGGGTATGGGTCAGCCCCAGCATTTT. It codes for CASSLQGRGMGQPQHF.

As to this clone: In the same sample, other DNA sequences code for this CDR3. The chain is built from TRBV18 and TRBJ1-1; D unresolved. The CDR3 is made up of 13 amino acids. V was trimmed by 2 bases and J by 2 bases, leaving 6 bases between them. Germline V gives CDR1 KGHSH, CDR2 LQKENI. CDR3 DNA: TGTGCCAGCTCACCAAGAGTAAACACTGAAGCTTTCTTT. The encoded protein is CASSPRVNTEAFF.

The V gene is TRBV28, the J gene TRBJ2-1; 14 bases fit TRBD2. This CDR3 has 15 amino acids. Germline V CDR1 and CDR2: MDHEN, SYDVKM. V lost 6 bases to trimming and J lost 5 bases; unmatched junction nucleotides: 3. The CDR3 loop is CASRTSGRAHNEQFF. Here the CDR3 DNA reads TGTGCCAGCAGGACTAGCGGGAGGGCCCACAATGAGCAGTTCTTC.

CDR3 coding DNA: TGTGCCAGCAGCTTAGATGGGGGGGCAGATACGCAGTATTTT. Translating gives CASSLDGGADTQYF. The chain joins TRBV7-2 to TRBJ2-3; 7 bases are shared with TRBD2. The CDR3 loop spans 14 amino acids. V gave up 1 base and J gave up 4 bases; unmatched junction bases: 2. Per the germline V gene, CDR1 is SGHTA and CDR2 is FQGNSA.

Here the CDR3 reads CASSHLGQASGNTIYF. The CDR3 nucleotides are TGTGCCAGCAGCCACTTAGGACAGGCCTCTGGAAACACCATATATTTT. The genes are TRBV4-2 and TRBJ1-3; 7 nucleotides match TRBD1. With 3 bases clipped from V and 0 bases from J, the junction kept 5 bases outside the gene matches. Germline loops: CDR1 LGHNA, CDR2 YNFKEQ. The CDR3 contains 16 residues.

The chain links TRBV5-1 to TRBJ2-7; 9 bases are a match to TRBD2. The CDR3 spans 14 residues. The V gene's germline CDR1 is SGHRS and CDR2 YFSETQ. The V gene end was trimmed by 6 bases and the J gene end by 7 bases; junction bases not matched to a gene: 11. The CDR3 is CASTPIAGVVEQYF. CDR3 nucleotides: TGCGCCAGCACACCGATAGCGGGAGTTGTTGAGCAGTACTTC.

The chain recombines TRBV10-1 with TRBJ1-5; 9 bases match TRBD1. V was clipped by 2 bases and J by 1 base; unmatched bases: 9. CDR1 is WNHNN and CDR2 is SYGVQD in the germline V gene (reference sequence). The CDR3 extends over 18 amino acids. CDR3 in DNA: TGCGCCAGCAGTGAGGGGGGGACAGGGACTAGCAGCAATCAGCCCCAGCATTTT. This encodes CASSEGGTGTSSNQPQHF.